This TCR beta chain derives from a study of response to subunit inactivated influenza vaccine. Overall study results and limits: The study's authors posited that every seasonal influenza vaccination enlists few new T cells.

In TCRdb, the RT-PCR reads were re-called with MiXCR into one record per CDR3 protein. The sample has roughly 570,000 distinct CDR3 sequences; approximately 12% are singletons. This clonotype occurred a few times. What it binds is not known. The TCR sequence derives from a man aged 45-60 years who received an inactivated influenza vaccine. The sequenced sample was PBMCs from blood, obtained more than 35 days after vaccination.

CDR3 nucleotide sequence: TGTGCCAGCGGGGGAGGGGAGACCCAGTACTTC. Translation: CASGGGETQYF. This chain joins TRBV12-3 or TRBV12-4 and TRBJ2-5, with 7 bases matching TRBD2. There are 11 residues in the CDR3. V trimming: 8 bases; J trimming: 5 bases; junction bases outside the gene matches: 2.